This record concerns one T cell receptor beta chain sequence. The CDR3 has 16 residues. Trimming pared 1 base from V and 2 bases from J, leaving 14 bases between. CDR1 is MGHRA and CDR2 is YSYEKL in the germline V gene. This specimen comes from a study of blood T cell repertoires in COVID-19. Data came from immunoSEQ multiplex PCR; TCRdb stores just in-frame clones and leaves some out. The sample lists around 200,000 clones; around four fifths were seen once. Sequencing input: peripheral blood. This receptor was obtained from an elderly woman with active or convalescent COVID-19. The rearrangement uses TRBV4-1 and TRBJ1-2; tentative D call: TRBD1 (5 bases). The CDR3 sequence is CASSQGGLQRNYGYTF. The CDR3, as DNA: TGCGCCAGCAGCCAAGGGGGCTTACAACGGAACTATGGCTACACCTTC.